This is a list of T cell receptor beta chains from one sample in a study of OX40 agonist ivuxolimab in advanced cancers. Clones were sequenced by immunoSEQ multiplex PCR, and TCRdb holds only the in-frame ones, with some missing. The table records some 19,000 clones, approximately 80% of them present only once. This material consisted of CD4+ or CD8+ T cells sorted from blood, taken in a trial of the OX40 agonist ivuxolimab. These receptors all stem from an adult with an advanced solid tumor such as melanoma, head and neck, liver or kidney cancer. Both conserved end residues are trimmed from each CDR3.

j_call v_call cdr3_aa
TRBJ1-5 TRBV7-2 ASSLLQGGQPQH
TRBJ2-1 TRBV7-3 ASSYPGTSGNNEQF
TRBJ1-2 TRBV7-8 ASSPRQGSYT
TRBJ1-1 TRBV28 ASSSLQNEEAF
TRBJ1-4 TRBV15 ATSIPGTDNEKLF
TRBJ2-3 TRBV5-1 ASSPHLADTDTQY
TRBJ2-1 TRBV25-1 ASSVGAGGYNEQF
TRBJ2-7 TRBV2 ASNDGGASYEQY
TRBJ2-5 TRBV7-9 ASSYRLAGAQETQY
TRBJ1-2 TRBV2 ASSEAVGGRYGYT
TRBJ1-5 TRBV6-5 ASSYSQGNQPQH
TRBJ1-2 TRBV29-1 SAPDAYGYT
TRBJ1-1 TRBV27 ASSLGLNTEAF
TRBJ2-7 TRBV29-1 SGVTVYEQY
TRBJ1-1 TRBV27 ASSLWPTGDTEAF
TRBJ2-5 TRBV9 ASSAGGRGGETQY
TRBJ2-5 TRBV5-1 ASSPARAGVKETQY
TRBJ2-7 TRBV11-2 ASSLIPSSYEQY
TRBJ2-5 TRBV28 ASSFDRYDQETQY
TRBJ2-7 TRBV6-1 ASWGHEQY
TRBJ1-1 TRBV7-6 ASSLAAGRRTEAF
TRBJ2-3 TRBV9 ASSEVERGVADTQY
TRBJ2-5 TRBV6-6 ASSAQLQETQY
TRBJ2-7 TRBV9 ASSVEDYNYEQY
TRBJ1-2 TRBV29-1 SVRFEEGRGYGYT
TRBJ1-3 TRBV4-1 ASSQEERTGNTIY
TRBJ2-2 TRBV7-2 ASSSQQGGNTGELF
TRBJ2-2 TRBV7-3 ASSPGLAGVVGELF
TRBJ1-5 TRBV7-2 ASSLGTNSNQPQH
TRBJ2-7 TRBV4-2 ASSQGGQGIYEQY
TRBJ2-7 TRBV4-3 ASSLGVLASYEQY
TRBJ2-3 TRBV9 ASTSGSTDTQY
TRBJ2-1 TRBV2 AIPKAGEGGYNEQF
TRBJ1-4 TRBV11-2 ASSNSRVLGEKLF
TRBJ2-3 TRBV5-6 ASSFGLAGSIITDTQY
TRBJ2-7 TRBV5-6 ASILGQGAGEQY
TRBJ2-5 TRBV4-1 ASSQLGQGPETQY
TRBJ2-7 TRBV6-5 ATNYEQY
TRBJ2-7 TRBV4-3 ASSQGTGNEQY
TRBJ2-7 TRBV30 AWSVHSGVEQY